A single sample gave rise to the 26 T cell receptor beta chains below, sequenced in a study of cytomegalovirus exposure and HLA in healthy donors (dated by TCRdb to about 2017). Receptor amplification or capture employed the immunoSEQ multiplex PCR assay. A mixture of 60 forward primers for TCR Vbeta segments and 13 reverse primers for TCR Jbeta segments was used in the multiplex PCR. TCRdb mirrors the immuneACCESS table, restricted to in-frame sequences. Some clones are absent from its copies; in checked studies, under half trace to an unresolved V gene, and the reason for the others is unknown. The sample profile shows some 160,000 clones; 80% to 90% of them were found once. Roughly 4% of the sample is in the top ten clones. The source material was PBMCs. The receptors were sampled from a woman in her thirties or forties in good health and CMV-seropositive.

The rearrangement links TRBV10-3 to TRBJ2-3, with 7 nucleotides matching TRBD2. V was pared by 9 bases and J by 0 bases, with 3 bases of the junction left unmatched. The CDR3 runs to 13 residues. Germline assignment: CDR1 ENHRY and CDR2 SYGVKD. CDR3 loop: CAMTTSSTDTQYF. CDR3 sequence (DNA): TGTGCCATGACGACTAGCAGCACAGATACGCAGTATTTT.

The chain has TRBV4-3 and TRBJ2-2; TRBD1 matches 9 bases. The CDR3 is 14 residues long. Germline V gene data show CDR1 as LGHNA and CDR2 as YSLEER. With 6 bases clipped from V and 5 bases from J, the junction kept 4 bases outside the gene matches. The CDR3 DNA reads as TGCGCCAGCAGTCGGGACAGGGAAACCGGGGAGCTGTTTTTT. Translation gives CASSRDRETGELFF.

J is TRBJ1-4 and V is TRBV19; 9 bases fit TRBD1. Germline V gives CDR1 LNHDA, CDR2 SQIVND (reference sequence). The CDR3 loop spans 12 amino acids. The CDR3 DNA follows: TGTGCGACCGGGACAGGGTTTGAAAAACTGTTTTTT. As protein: CATGTGFEKLFF.

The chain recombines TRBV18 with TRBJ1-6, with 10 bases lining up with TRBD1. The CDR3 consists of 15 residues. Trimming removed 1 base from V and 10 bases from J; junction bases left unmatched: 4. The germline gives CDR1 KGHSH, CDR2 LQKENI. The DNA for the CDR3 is TGTGCCAGCTCACCACGACAGGGGGCTGGATCACCCCTCCACTTT. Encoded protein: CASSPRQGAGSPLHF.

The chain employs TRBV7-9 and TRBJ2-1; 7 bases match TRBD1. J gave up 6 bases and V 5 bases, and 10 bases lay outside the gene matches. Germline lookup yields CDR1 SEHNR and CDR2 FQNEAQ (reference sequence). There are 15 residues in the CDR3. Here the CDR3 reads CASSDTGVRLNEQFF. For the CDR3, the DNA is TGTGCCAGCAGCGATACAGGGGTTCGACTCAATGAGCAGTTCTTC.

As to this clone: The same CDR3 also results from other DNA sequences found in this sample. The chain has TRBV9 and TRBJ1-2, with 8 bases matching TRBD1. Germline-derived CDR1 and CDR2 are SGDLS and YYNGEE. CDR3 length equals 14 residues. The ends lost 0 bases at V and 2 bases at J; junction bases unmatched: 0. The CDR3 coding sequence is TGTGCCAGCAGCGTAGGACAGGGGAACTATGGCTACACCTTC. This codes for CASSVGQGNYGYTF.

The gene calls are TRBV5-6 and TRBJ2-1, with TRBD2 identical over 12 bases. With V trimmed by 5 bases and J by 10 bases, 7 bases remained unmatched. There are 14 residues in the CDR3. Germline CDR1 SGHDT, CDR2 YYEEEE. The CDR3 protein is CASRLAGGGAEQFF. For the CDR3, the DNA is TGTGCCAGCAGACTAGCGGGGGGCGGGGCCGAGCAGTTCTTC.

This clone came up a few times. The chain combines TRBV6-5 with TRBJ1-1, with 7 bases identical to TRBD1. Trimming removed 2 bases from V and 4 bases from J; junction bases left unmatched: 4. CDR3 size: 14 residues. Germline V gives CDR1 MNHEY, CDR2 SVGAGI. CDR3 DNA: TGTGCCAGCAGTTACCGGCAGGGGGGCACTGAAGCTTTCTTT. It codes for CASSYRQGGTEAFF.

CDR3 region: CAISVRGTEAFF. DNA for the CDR3: TGTGCCATCAGTGTCAGGGGTACTGAAGCTTTCTTT. The J gene is TRBJ1-1, the V gene TRBV10-3; tentatively, D is TRBD1 (6 bases). Germline CDR1 is ENHRY and CDR2 is SYGVKD. The CDR3 has 12 residues. Trimming pared 4 bases from V and 5 bases from J, leaving 8 bases between.

This chain's CDR3 is CGTDGRAGGDQEQFF. In nucleotides, the CDR3 is TGTGGTACGGACGGACGGGCGGGGGGGGATCAAGAGCAGTTCTTC. The chain carries TRBV2 and TRBJ2-1; 9 bases agree with TRBD2. Germline V gene lookup returns CDR1 SNHLY and CDR2 FYNNEI. The CDR3 totals 15 residues.

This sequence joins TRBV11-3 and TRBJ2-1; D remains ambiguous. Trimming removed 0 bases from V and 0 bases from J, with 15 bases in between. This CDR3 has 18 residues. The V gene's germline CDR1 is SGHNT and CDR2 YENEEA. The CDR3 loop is CASSLERGAYSSYNEQFF. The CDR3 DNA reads TGTGCCAGCAGCTTAGAAAGAGGAGCCTATAGCTCCTACAATGAGCAGTTCTTC.

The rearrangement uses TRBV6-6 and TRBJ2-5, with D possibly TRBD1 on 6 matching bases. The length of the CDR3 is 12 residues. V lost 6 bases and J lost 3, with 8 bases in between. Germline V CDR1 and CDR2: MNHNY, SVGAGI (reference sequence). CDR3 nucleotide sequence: TGTGCCAGCAGCCAGGGGAAAGAGACCCAGTACTTC. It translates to CASSQGKETQYF.

The CDR3 region has the DNA TGTGCCAGCAGCCAAGATTTTCGCACGCTGGGCACAGGGGCGATTGGAGCTTTCTTT. This gives the protein CASSQDFRTLGTGAIGAFF. This chain joins TRBV4-2 and TRBJ1-1; TRBD1 aligns across 7 bases. Germline V gene sequence: CDR1 LGHNA, CDR2 YNFKEQ. The CDR3 is made up of 19 amino acids. V lost 0 bases and J lost 10; bases outside the gene matches: 23.

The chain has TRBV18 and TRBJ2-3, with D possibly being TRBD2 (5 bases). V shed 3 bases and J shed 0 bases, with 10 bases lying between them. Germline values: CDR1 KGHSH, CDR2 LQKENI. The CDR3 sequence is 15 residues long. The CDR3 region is CASSPERTSTDTQYF. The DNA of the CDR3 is TGTGCCAGCTCACCTGAGCGGACTAGCACAGATACGCAGTATTTT. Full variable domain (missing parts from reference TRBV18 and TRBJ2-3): NAGVMQNPRHLVRRRGQEARLRCSPMKGHSHVYWYRQLPEEGLKFMVYLQKENIIDESGMPKERFSAEFPKEGPSILRIQQVVRGDSAAYFCASSPERTSTDTQYFGPGTRLTVL.

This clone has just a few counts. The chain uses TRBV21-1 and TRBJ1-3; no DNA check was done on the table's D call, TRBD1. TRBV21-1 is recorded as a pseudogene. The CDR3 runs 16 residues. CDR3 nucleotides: TGTGCCAGCGCTCCGGACAGAAATATCTCTGGAAACACCATATATTTT. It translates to CASAPDRNISGNTIYF.

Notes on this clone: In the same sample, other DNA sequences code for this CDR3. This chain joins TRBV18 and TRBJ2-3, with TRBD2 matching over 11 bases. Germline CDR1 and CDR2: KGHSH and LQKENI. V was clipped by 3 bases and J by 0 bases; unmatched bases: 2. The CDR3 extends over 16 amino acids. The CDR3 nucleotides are TGTGCCAGCTCACCCCGACTAGCGGGGAGCACAGATACGCAGTATTTT. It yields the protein CASSPRLAGSTDTQYF.

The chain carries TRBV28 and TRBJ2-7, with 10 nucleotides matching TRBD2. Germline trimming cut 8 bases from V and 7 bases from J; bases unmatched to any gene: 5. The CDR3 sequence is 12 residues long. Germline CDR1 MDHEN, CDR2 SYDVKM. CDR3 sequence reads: CASGELAGEQYF. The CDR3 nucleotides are TGTGCCAGCGGAGAACTAGCGGGGGAGCAGTACTTC.

The CDR3 DNA follows: TGTGCCAGCAGCTTAGAAGCGACAGGGGACTATGGCTACACCTTC. Residues: CASSLEATGDYGYTF. The chain employs TRBV5-6 and TRBJ1-2, with 8 bases lining up with TRBD1. Germline V gene data show CDR1 as SGHDT and CDR2 as YYEEEE. The CDR3 covers 15 residues. Trimming cost V 2 bases and J 3 bases; bases outside gene matches: 6.

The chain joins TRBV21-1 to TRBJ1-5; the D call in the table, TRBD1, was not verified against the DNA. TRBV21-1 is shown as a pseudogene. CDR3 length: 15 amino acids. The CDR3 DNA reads TGTGCCAGCAGCAAAGTGCAGGGGTGTAACCAGCCCCAGCATTTT. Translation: CASSKVQGCNQPQHF.

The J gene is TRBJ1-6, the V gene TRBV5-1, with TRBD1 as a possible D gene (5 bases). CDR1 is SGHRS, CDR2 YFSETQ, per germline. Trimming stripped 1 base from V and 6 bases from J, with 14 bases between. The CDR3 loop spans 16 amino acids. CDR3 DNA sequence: TGCGCCAGCAGCTTGCTAGGAGGGGCCGGTAATTCACCCCTCCACTTT. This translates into CASSLLGGAGNSPLHF.

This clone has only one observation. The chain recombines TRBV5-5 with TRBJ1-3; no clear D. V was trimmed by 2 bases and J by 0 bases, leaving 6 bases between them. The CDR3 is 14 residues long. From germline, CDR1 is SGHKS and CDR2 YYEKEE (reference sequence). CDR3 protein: CASSFADSGNTIYF. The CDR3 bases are TGTGCCAGCAGCTTCGCGGACTCTGGAAACACCATATATTTT.

The CDR3: CASSPWGEGNYGYTF. In DNA form, the CDR3 reads TGTGCCAGCAGCCCCTGGGGGGAGGGGAACTATGGCTACACCTTC. This chain links TRBV11-2 with TRBJ1-2, with D tentatively TRBD1 (5 bases). Trimming left V 5 bases short and J 2 bases short, with 15 bases between. The germline CDR1 and CDR2 sequences are SGHAT and FQNNGV. This CDR3 is 15 amino acids long.

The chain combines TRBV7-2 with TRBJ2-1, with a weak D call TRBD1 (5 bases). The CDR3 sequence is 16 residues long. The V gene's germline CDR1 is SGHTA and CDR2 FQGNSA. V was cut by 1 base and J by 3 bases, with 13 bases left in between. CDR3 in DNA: TGTGCCAGCAGCTTAGAAAGGGGCCTGGGCTACAATGAGCAGTTCTTC. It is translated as CASSLERGLGYNEQFF.

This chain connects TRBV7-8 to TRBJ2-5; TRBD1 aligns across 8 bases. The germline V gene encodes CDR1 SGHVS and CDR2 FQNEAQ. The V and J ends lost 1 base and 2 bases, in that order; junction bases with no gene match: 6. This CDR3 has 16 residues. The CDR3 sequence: CASSLDGDRLQETQYF. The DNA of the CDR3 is TGTGCCAGCAGCTTAGACGGGGACAGGTTACAAGAGACCCAGTACTTC.

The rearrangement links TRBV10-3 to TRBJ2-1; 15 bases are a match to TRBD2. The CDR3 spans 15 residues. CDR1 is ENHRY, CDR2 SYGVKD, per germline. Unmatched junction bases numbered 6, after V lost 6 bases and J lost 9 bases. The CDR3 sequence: CAISAGTSGGSEQFF. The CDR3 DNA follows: TGTGCCATCAGCGCGGGGACTAGCGGGGGGAGTGAGCAGTTCTTC.

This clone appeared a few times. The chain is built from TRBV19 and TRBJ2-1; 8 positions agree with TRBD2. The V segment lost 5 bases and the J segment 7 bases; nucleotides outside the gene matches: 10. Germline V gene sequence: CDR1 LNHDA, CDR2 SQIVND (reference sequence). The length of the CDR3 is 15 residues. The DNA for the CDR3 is TGTGCCAGTAGTCCTCCCCGGGAGGGCAGGAATGAGCAGTTCTTC. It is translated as CASSPPREGRNEQFF. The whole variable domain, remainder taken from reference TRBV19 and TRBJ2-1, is DGGITQSPKYLFRKEGQNVTLSCEQNLNHDAMYWYRQDPGQGLRLIYYSQIVNDFQKGDIAEGYSVSREKKESFPLTVTSAQKNPTAFYLCASSPPREGRNEQFFGPGTRLTVL.